A single sample gave rise to the 10 T cell receptor beta chains below, sequenced in a study of blood T cell repertoires in COVID-19. The repertoire was sequenced with immunoSEQ multiplex PCR; TCRdb's copy has only in-frame clones and lacks some. The sample carries about 200,000 clones, 85% to 90% recorded once. Sequenced material: PBMCs or T cells enriched from blood (not recorded which). Every receptor here comes from a woman in her thirties or forties with acute COVID-19.

The chain uses TRBV9 and TRBJ2-2, with 8 bases aligning to TRBD2. The CDR3 contains 16 residues. CDR1 and CDR2 (germline): SGDLS, YYNGEE. After removal of 0 bases from V and 5 bases from J, the junction contained 6 bases not matched to a gene. For the CDR3, the DNA is TGTGCCAGCAGCGTAGCCGGGGGGGCAACAACCGGGGAGCTGTTTTTT. It yields the protein CASSVAGGATTGELFF.

The chain carries TRBV18 and TRBJ2-1, with 9 nucleotides matching TRBD2. Trimming at V came to 1 base and at J to 10 bases, leaving 14 bases not matched to a gene. Germline-derived CDR1 and CDR2 are KGHSH and LQKENI. This CDR3 has 17 amino acids. The CDR3 reads CASSPLLAGSPGGEQFF. CDR3 sequence (DNA): TGTGCCAGCTCACCACTTCTAGCGGGATCCCCCGGGGGGGAGCAGTTCTTC.

The CDR3, as DNA: TGTGCCAGCAGTGTCAGGGGTGGCCCGCACCGTGAAGCTTTCTTT. Translation: CASSVRGGPHREAFF. The chain has TRBV25-1 and TRBJ1-1; D is possibly TRBD1 (6 bases). CDR1 and CDR2 from the germline V gene are MGHDK and SYGVNS. The CDR3 has 15 amino acids. V lost 4 bases and J 7 bases, leaving 19 bases between the germline ends.

This rearrangement joins TRBV3-1 (or the pseudogene TRBV3-2) to TRBJ2-5; D is unresolved. V gave up 7 bases and J gave up 0 bases, with 12 bases separating them. Germline CDR1 LGHDT, CDR2 YNNKEL (reference sequence). The CDR3 contains 14 residues. CDR3 nucleotides: TGTGCCAGCAAGGAAGGCGGTTACCAAGAGACCCAGTACTTC. It yields the protein CASKEGGYQETQYF.

The chain uses TRBV25-1 and TRBJ2-5, with 14 positions matching TRBD2. The length of the CDR3 is 14 residues. The ends lost 6 bases at V and 4 bases at J; junction bases unmatched: 1. Germline V gives CDR1 MGHDK, CDR2 SYGVNS. The CDR3: CASRGTSGRETQYF. The CDR3 DNA follows: TGTGCCAGCAGGGGGACTAGCGGGAGAGAGACCCAGTACTTC.

The rearrangement uses TRBV18 and TRBJ2-7; 10 bases agree with TRBD1. Per germline, CDR1 KGHSH and CDR2 LQKENI. J lost 0 bases, V lost 1 base, and 3 bases had no gene match. CDR3 size: 16 residues. In DNA, the CDR3 is TGTGCCAGCTCACCACGGAGACAGGGGGCCTCCTACGAGCAGTACTTC. Its protein is CASSPRRQGASYEQYF.

The chain employs TRBV3-1 (or the pseudogene TRBV3-2) and TRBJ1-1; D not certain. In germline, CDR1 is LGHDT, CDR2 YNNKEL (reference sequence). The length of the CDR3 is 14 residues. The ends were cut back, 0 bases at V and 6 bases at J, with 11 bases in the middle. The CDR3 loop reads CASSQEMFVPEAFF. DNA for the CDR3: TGTGCCAGCAGCCAAGAAATGTTCGTCCCTGAAGCTTTCTTT.

This chain uses TRBV7-2 with TRBJ2-5, with D perhaps matching TRBD1 (5 bases). Per germline, CDR1 SGHTA and CDR2 FQGNSA. This CDR3 has 14 residues. V gave up 1 base and J gave up 5 bases, with 11 bases separating them. Here the CDR3 DNA reads TGTGCCAGCAGCTTAGTAAAGGGGTCGGAGACCCAGTACTTC. As protein: CASSLVKGSETQYF.

The chain is built from TRBV6-2 or TRBV6-3 and TRBJ2-3, with 15 bases identical to TRBD2. Germline lookup yields CDR1 MNHEY and CDR2 SVGEGT. The CDR3 is 16 residues long. V was clipped by 2 bases and J by 3 bases; unmatched bases: 0. CDR3 amino acids: CASSYGLAGGTDTQYF. In DNA, the CDR3 is TGTGCCAGCAGTTACGGACTAGCGGGGGGGACAGATACGCAGTATTTT.

The V call is TRBV18, the J call TRBJ2-1, with D perhaps TRBD2 (6 bases). There are 17 residues in the CDR3. Deletions cut 5 bases from V and 7 bases from J, with 24 bases between. Germline V lookup: CDR1 KGHSH, CDR2 LQKENI. The CDR3 reads CASSSRYDGSGPNEQFF. The CDR3 DNA reads as TGTGCCAGCTCATCTCGTTACGACGGGAGCGGGCCTAATGAGCAGTTCTTC.